The next 26 T cell receptor beta chains were all read from a single sample in a study of shared T cell receptors in the human thymus (dated by TCRdb to 2020 to 2023). Receptor amplification or capture employed the immunoSEQ multiplex PCR assay. TCRdb holds this immuneACCESS table with in-frame rearrangements only. Some clones are missing; in checked studies, unresolved V genes explain under half, and the rest has no known cause. This sample lists 700,000 to 750,000 clones; around 85% were detected once. The ten largest account for roughly 0.01% of the sample. These data were also reused for a study on human thymus T cells.

Material for sequencing was thymocytes. Source of these receptors: a girl less than two years old with a congenital heart defect. Donor details come from another sample of the same person, matched by shared clones.

The rearrangement joins TRBV5-6 to TRBJ2-3, with a weak D call TRBD2 (6 bases). The CDR3 is 18 amino acids. V was shortened by 1 base and J by 3 bases, with 21 bases between the two germline ends. Germline V gene data show CDR1 as SGHDT and CDR2 as YYEEEE. CDR3 residues: CASSLWVERGEETDTQYF. CDR3 sequence (DNA): TGTGCCAGCAGCTTGTGGGTAGAACGCGGGGAGGAAACAGATACGCAGTATTTT.

V usage is TRBV27 and J usage is TRBJ2-6; tentative D call: TRBD1 (6 bases). From germline, CDR1 is MNHEY and CDR2 SMNVEV (reference sequence). The CDR3 extends over 19 amino acids. V was clipped by 8 bases and J by 2 bases, with 25 bases between them. The CDR3 protein is CASRRRVQGHVPGANVLTF. CDR3 coding DNA: TGTGCCAGCCGCCGGAGAGTCCAGGGACATGTACCTGGGGCCAACGTCCTGACTTTC. The whole variable domain, remainder taken from reference TRBV27 and TRBJ2-6, is EAQVTQNPRYLITVTGKKLTVTCSQNMNHEYMSWYRQDPGLGLRQIYYSMNVEVTDKGDVPEGYKVSRKEKRNFPLILESPSPNQTSLYFCASRRRVQGHVPGANVLTFGAGSRLTVL.

The chain recombines TRBV27 with TRBJ1-1, with a possible D match to TRBD1 (6 bases). CDR1 and CDR2 (germline): MNHEY, SMNVEV (reference sequence). V was trimmed by 5 bases and J by 0 bases, leaving 13 bases between them. The CDR3 consists of 15 residues. In DNA form, the CDR3 reads TGTGCCAGCAGTGTACAGGGACCCATGAACACTGAAGCTTTCTTT. Translation: CASSVQGPMNTEAFF.

V and J are TRBV9 and TRBJ1-2, with TRBD1 matching over 7 bases. The CDR3 is made up of 13 amino acids. CDR1 is SGDLS and CDR2 is YYNGEE in the germline V gene. V lost 3 bases, J lost 6 bases, and 5 bases stayed unmatched. The chain's CDR3 is CASSARQGNGYTF. In DNA form, the CDR3 reads TGTGCCAGCAGCGCAAGACAGGGCAATGGCTACACCTTC.

This sequence joins TRBV6-6 and TRBJ2-1; tentative D call: TRBD1 (6 bases). V was shortened by 5 bases and J by 0 bases, with 11 bases between the two germline ends. CDR3 size: 15 residues. CDR1 and CDR2 from the germline V gene are MNHNY and SVGAGI (reference sequence). In DNA form, the CDR3 reads TGTGCCAGCAGTCGGGACATTCCCTCCTACAATGAGCAGTTCTTC. Protein: CASSRDIPSYNEQFF.

The rearrangement joins TRBV25-1 to TRBJ1-6; possibly TRBD1 for D (5 bases). From germline, CDR1 is MGHDK and CDR2 SYGVNS. The CDR3 sequence is 13 residues long. Trimming stripped 4 bases from V and 10 bases from J, with 11 bases between. This CDR3 is CASSVSTASPLHF. The CDR3 DNA follows: TGTGCCAGCAGTGTCTCGACAGCGTCACCCCTCCACTTT.

The genes are TRBV6-1 and TRBJ1-5; 7 nucleotides align to TRBD1. V was clipped by 6 bases and J by 3 bases; unmatched bases: 2. CDR1 is MNHNS and CDR2 is SASEGT in the germline V gene. This CDR3 comprises 13 residues. In DNA form, the CDR3 reads TGTGCCAGCAGAGGACAGGTCAATCAGCCCCAGCATTTT. Protein: CASRGQVNQPQHF.

The chain recombines TRBV5-1 with TRBJ2-7, with D perhaps TRBD1 (5 bases). The V and J ends lost 0 bases and 2 bases respectively, with 12 bases between them. CDR1 and CDR2 (germline): SGHRS, YFSETQ. CDR3 size: 15 residues. CDR3 region: CASSLEGQVTYEQYF. The CDR3 DNA reads TGCGCCAGCAGCTTGGAGGGGCAGGTGACCTACGAGCAGTACTTC.

This rearrangement joins TRBV9 to TRBJ1-3, with a possible D match to TRBD1 (5 bases). Germline CDR1 reads SGDLS; CDR2 reads YYNGEE. CDR3 length equals 17 residues. Trimming left V 2 bases short and J 2 bases short, with 17 bases between. The CDR3 coding sequence is TGTGCCAGCAGCGTGACCCCCAACGGGGGACCTGGAAACACCATATATTTT. Its protein product is CASSVTPNGGPGNTIYF.

CDR3 residues: CASSESGKENEKLFF. In nucleotides, the CDR3 is TGTGCCAGCAGTGAGTCGGGGAAGGAGAATGAAAAACTGTTTTTT. This rearrangement joins TRBV2 to TRBJ1-4; D not resolved. The CDR3 is made up of 15 amino acids. V was pared by 3 bases and J by 5 bases, with 13 bases between. The germline gives CDR1 SNHLY, CDR2 FYNNEI. Looking up the rest from reference TRBV2 and TRBJ1-4 gives the full variable domain: EPEVTQTPSHQVTQMGQEVILRCVPISNHLYFYWYRQILGQKVEFLVSFYNNEISEKSEIFDDQFSVERPDGSNFTLKIRSTKLEDSAMYFCASSESGKENEKLFFGSGTQLSVL.

The chain recombines TRBV6-1 with TRBJ2-7; D gene uncertain. The CDR3 consists of 12 residues. Trimming took off 7 bases at V and 0 bases at J, with 7 bases between the two ends. Germline V CDR1 and CDR2: MNHNS, SASEGT. The CDR3 spells CASTRPSYEQYF. As DNA, the CDR3 is TGTGCCAGCACCAGGCCCTCCTACGAGCAGTACTTC.

The chain links TRBV29-1 to TRBJ2-7; TRBD1 matches at 7 bases. The CDR3 contains 13 residues. Looked up from germline, CDR1 is SQVTM and CDR2 is ANQGSEA. J was trimmed by 2 bases and V by 6 bases; bases with no gene match: 7. CDR3 in amino acids: CSVRNRGPYEQYF. In nucleotides, the CDR3 is TGCAGCGTCAGGAACAGGGGCCCCTACGAGCAGTACTTC.

CDR3 bases: TGTGCCAGCAGTGACCGACTAGACAGGGGGAGAGGCTACGAGCAGTACTTC. The encoded protein is CASSDRLDRGRGYEQYF. The chain has TRBV6-4 and TRBJ2-7; 9 bases align to TRBD1. CDR1 is MRHNA, CDR2 SNTAGT, per germline. CDR3 length: 17 residues. Unmatched junction bases numbered 11, after V lost 2 bases and J lost 3 bases.

The J gene is TRBJ1-4, the V gene TRBV27; D might be TRBD1 (5 bases). Germline CDR1 reads MNHEY; CDR2 reads SMNVEV (reference sequence). V was shortened by 5 bases and J by 4 bases, with 14 bases between the two germline ends. CDR3 length: 15 amino acids. The CDR3, as DNA: TGTGCCAGCAGTCCAGCAGGGCATGGTAATGAAAAACTGTTTTTT. Protein sequence: CASSPAGHGNEKLFF.

The chain employs TRBV25-1 and TRBJ2-3; 10 bases match TRBD1. Trimming cost V 6 bases and J 3 bases; bases outside gene matches: 6. There are 15 residues in the CDR3. The germline V gene has CDR1 MGHDK and CDR2 SYGVNS. For the CDR3, the DNA is TGTGCCAGCAGGGCCAGGACAGGGGGGACAGATACGCAGTATTTT. Residues: CASRARTGGTDTQYF.

This clone was observed a single time. The chain couples TRBV5-1 to TRBJ2-1; TRBD2 matches 7 bases. With 2 bases clipped from V and 2 bases from J, the junction kept 16 bases outside the gene matches. This CDR3 region has 19 residues. The germline V gene encodes CDR1 SGHRS and CDR2 YFSETQ. The CDR3 spells CASSLAWLAVARAYNEQFF. The CDR3 region has the DNA TGCGCCAGCAGCTTAGCGTGGCTAGCGGTAGCTCGGGCCTACAATGAGCAGTTCTTC.

The gene calls are TRBV18 and TRBJ2-7; 8 bases align to TRBD1. V was pared by 2 bases and J by 2 bases, with 8 bases of the junction left unmatched. The germline gives CDR1 KGHSH, CDR2 LQKENI. The CDR3 sequence is 16 residues long. The CDR3 reads CASSPTGQGSAYEQYF. The CDR3 bases are TGTGCCAGCTCACCAACAGGACAGGGAAGTGCCTACGAGCAGTACTTC.

Comments on this clone: At one boundary the junction diverges from the germline segment, which might be a read error. The V call is TRBV7-8, the J call TRBJ2-1; tentative D call: TRBD2 (5 bases). There are 12 residues in the CDR3. From germline, CDR1 is SGHVS and CDR2 FQNEAQ. The CDR3 sequence: CASSLFEGEEFF. CDR3 bases: TGTGCCAGCAGCTTATTTGAGGGTGAGGAGTTCTTC.

This chain joins TRBV27 and TRBJ1-1; tentatively, D is TRBD1 (6 bases). The CDR3 length is 13 residues. CDR1 and CDR2 (germline): MNHEY, SMNVEV (reference sequence). Trimming shortened V by 4 bases and J by 5 bases, and 11 bases separated the two germline ends. Here the CDR3 reads CASSYQGLTEAFF. The CDR3 DNA follows: TGTGCCAGCAGTTACCAGGGGTTGACTGAAGCTTTCTTT.

This sequence joins TRBV4-1 and TRBJ1-1, with D uncertain. This CDR3 is built from 18 residues. Germline loops: CDR1 MGHRA, CDR2 YSYEKL. The V end was cut by 0 bases, the J end by 1 base, with 18 bases between. The CDR3 DNA reads as TGCGCCAGCAGCCAAGAAGAGGCGGTCGGCCCAGCGAACACTGAAGCTTTCTTT. This sequence encodes CASSQEEAVGPANTEAFF.

The CDR3 DNA follows: TGCGCCAGCAGGTCGACAGGTTATAATTCACCCCTCCACTTT. Its protein is CASRSTGYNSPLHF. This chain uses TRBV5-1 with TRBJ1-6, with a weak D call TRBD1 (6 bases). The germline V gene encodes CDR1 SGHRS and CDR2 YFSETQ. Deletions cut 5 bases from V and 4 bases from J, with 10 bases between. The CDR3 is made up of 14 amino acids.

The chain has TRBV9 and TRBJ1-1; D unclear. CDR1 is SGDLS, CDR2 YYNGEE, per germline. CDR3 length: 13 amino acids. Trimming pared 0 bases from V and 0 bases from J, leaving 3 bases between. The CDR3 here is CASSVVVNTEAFF. CDR3 DNA sequence: TGTGCCAGCAGCGTAGTAGTGAACACTGAAGCTTTCTTT.

The chain links TRBV28 to TRBJ1-1; D perhaps matches TRBD1 (6 bases). Between the trimmed V and J ends, which lost 3 bases and 0 bases, there was a span of 8 bases. CDR1 is MDHEN, CDR2 SYDVKM, per germline. This CDR3 spans 14 amino acids. The CDR3 DNA is TGTGCCAGCAGTTTTCAGGGGATGAACACTGAAGCTTTCTTT. Its translation is CASSFQGMNTEAFF.

The J gene is TRBJ2-7, the V gene TRBV28; 8 bases line up with TRBD1. Germline CDR1 MDHEN, CDR2 SYDVKM. V was clipped by 5 bases and J by 1 base; unmatched bases: 13. The length of the CDR3 is 17 residues. The CDR3 coding sequence is TGTGCCAGCAGTCCCCCCCCGGCCAGGACAGGGTCCTACGAGCAGTACTTC. Translated: CASSPPPARTGSYEQYF.

Only a few counts were recorded for this clone. The chain employs TRBV5-6 and TRBJ2-1; the D gene is possibly TRBD1 (6 bases). Germline V gene data show CDR1 as SGHDT and CDR2 as YYEEEE. V lost 2 bases and J lost 6, with 18 bases in between. The CDR3 covers 16 residues. In nucleotides, the CDR3 is TGTGCCAGCAGCTTTCTGGACAGCCACTACGGCAATGAGCAGTTCTTC. Its translation: CASSFLDSHYGNEQFF.

This clone was seen once. CDR3 coding DNA: TGCAGCGCTGGACAGGGGAGTCCTGAAGCTTTCTTT. It specifies CSAGQGSPEAFF. The chain employs TRBV29-1 and TRBJ1-1; 9 bases line up with TRBD1. Trimming cost V 7 bases and J 6 bases; bases outside gene matches: 6. Germline values: CDR1 SQVTM, CDR2 ANQGSEA. This CDR3 has 12 residues.